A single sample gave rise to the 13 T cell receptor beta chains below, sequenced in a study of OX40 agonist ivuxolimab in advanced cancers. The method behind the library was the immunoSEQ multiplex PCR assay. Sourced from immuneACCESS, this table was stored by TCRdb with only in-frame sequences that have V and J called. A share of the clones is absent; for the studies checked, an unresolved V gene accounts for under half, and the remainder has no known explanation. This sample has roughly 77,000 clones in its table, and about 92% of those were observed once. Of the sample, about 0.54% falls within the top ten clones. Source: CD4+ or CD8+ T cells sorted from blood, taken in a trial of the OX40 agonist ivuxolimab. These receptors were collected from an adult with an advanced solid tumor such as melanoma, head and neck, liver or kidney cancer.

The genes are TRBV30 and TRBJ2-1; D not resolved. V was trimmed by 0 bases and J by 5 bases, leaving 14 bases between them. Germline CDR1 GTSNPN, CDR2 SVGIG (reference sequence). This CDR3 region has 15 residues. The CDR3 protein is CAWSVGPGRNNEQFF. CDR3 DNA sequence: TGTGCCTGGAGTGTAGGGCCCGGGCGGAACAATGAGCAGTTCTTC.

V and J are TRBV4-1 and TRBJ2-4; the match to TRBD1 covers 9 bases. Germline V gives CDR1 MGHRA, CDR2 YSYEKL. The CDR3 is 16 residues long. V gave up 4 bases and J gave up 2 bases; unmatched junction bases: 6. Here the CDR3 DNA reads TGCGCCAGCAGCCTAACGGGACAGGGCTCCAAAAACATTCAGTACTTC. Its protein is CASSLTGQGSKNIQYF.

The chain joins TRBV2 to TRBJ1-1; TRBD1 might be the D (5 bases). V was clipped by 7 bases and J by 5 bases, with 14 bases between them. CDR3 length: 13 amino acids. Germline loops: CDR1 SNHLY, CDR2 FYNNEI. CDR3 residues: CASTRGRGTEAFF. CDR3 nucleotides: TGTGCCAGCACGCGGGGTCGGGGGACTGAAGCTTTCTTT. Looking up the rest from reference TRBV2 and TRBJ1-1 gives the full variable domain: EPEVTQTPSHQVTQMGQEVILRCVPISNHLYFYWYRQILGQKVEFLVSFYNNEISEKSEIFDDQFSVERPDGSNFTLKIRSTKLEDSAMYFCASTRGRGTEAFFGQGTRLTVV.

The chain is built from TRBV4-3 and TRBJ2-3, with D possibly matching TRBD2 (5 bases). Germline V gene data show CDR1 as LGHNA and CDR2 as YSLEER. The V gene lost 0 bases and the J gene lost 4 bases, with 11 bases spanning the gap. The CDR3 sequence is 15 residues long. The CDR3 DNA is TGCGCCAGCAGCCAAGATTTCGGGATTTCAGATACGCAGTATTTT. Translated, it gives CASSQDFGISDTQYF.

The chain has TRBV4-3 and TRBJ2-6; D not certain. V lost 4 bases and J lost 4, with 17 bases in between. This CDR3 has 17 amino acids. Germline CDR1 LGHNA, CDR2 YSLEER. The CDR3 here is CASSPSGGPAGANVLTF. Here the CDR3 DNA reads TGCGCCAGCAGCCCATCCGGTGGGCCCGCGGGGGCCAACGTCCTGACTTTC.

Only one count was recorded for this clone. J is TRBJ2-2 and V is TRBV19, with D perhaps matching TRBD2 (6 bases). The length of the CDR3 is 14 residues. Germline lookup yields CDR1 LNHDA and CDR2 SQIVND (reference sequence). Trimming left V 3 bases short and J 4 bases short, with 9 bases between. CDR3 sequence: CASSISEGTGELFF. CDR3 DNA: TGTGCCAGTAGTATTTCGGAGGGCACCGGGGAGCTGTTTTTT.

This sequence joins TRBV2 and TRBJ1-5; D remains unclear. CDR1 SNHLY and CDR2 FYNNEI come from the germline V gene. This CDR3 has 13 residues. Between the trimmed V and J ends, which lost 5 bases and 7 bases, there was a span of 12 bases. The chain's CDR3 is CASSYLGRQPQHF. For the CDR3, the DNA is TGTGCCAGCAGTTATTTAGGACGGCAGCCCCAGCATTTT.

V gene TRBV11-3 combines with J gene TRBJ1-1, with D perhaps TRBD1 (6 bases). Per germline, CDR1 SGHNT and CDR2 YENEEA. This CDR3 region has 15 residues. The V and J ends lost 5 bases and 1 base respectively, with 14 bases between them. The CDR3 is CASSQQGQRNTEAFF. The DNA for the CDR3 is TGTGCCAGCAGCCAACAGGGTCAAAGGAACACTGAAGCTTTCTTT.

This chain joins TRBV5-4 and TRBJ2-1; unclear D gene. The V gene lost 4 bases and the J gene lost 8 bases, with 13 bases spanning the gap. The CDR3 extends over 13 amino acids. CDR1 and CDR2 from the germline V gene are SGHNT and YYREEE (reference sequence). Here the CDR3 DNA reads TGTGCCAGCAGCCCCATAGGTCAAGATGAGCAGTTCTTC. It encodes CASSPIGQDEQFF.

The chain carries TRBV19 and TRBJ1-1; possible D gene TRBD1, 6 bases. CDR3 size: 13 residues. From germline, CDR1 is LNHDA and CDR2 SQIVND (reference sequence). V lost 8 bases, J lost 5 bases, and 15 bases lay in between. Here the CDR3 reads CASGRATGTEAFF. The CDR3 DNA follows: TGTGCCAGTGGGCGGGCCACAGGGACTGAAGCTTTCTTT.

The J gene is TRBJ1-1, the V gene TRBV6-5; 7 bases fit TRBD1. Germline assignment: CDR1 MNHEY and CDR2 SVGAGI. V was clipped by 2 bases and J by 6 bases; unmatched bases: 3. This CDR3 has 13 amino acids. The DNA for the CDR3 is TGTGCCAGCAGTTACACCAGGGGGTCTGAAGCTTTCTTT. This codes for CASSYTRGSEAFF.

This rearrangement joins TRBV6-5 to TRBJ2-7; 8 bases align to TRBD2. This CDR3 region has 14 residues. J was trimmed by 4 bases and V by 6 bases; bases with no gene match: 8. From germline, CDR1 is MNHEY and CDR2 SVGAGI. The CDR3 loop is CASRSGSWGYEQYF. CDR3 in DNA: TGTGCCAGCAGGAGCGGGAGCTGGGGTTACGAGCAGTACTTC.

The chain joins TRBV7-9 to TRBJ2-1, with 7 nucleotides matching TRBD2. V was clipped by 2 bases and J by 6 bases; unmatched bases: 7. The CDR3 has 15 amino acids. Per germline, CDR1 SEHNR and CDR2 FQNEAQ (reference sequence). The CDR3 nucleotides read TGTGCCAGCAGCTTACTTGCGGGAGAAGTCAATGAGCAGTTCTTC. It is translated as CASSLLAGEVNEQFF. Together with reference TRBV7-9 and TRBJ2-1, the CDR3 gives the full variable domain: DTGVSQNPRHKITKRGQNVTFRCDPISEHNRLYWYRQTLGQGPEFLTYFQNEAQLEKSRLLSDRFSAERPKGSFSTLEIQRTEQGDSAMYLCASSLLAGEVNEQFFGPGTRLTVL.